This TCR beta chain was observed in a study of blood T cells in healthy people across ages. On the study more broadly: When template switching was applied, about one barcoded beta molecule was captured per two T cells.

With a J-beta primer mix and a sample-barcoded 5' primer, a second PCR ran roughly 6 to 11 cycles. Per sample, CDR3-containing paired-end reads numbered at least 2.5 million. Each CDR3 protein is one row after TCRdb ran MiXCR on the 5' RACE reads. In the table there are hundreds of thousands of distinct CDR3 sequences, approximately 26% of which are singletons. Per sample, extraction of total RNA gave at least 6 micrograms in every case. In germline, CDR1 is LNHNV, CDR2 YYDKDF (reference sequence). The CDR3 totals 15 residues. The sample holds a few counts of this clonotype. A read error may produce the germline difference seen at one junction end. These same data were also listed under a study on T cells of mothers and their children. From that second work: A slight, non-significant increase in overlap was found for related mother-child pairs relative to unrelated pairs.

Sample: blood. The genes are TRBV15 and TRBJ2-5, with 9 bases lining up with TRBD2. The TCR sequence derives from a boy aged 2 to 10 in good health. The CDR3 DNA sequence: TGTGCCACCAGCAGGGGTGGGACTAGCAAGGAGACCCAGTATTTC. It translates to CATSRGGTSKETQYF. The whole variable domain, filled in from reference TRBV15 and TRBJ2-5, reads DAMVIQNPRYQVTQFGKPVTLSCSQTLNHNVMYWYQQKSSQAPKLLFHYYDKDFNNEADTPDNFQSRRPNTSFCFLDIRSPGLGDTAMYLCATSRGGTSKETQYFGPGTRLLVL.